These 12 T cell receptor beta chains share one sample of origin, sequenced in a study of PD-1 blockade in classical Hodgkin lymphoma. Autologous stem cell transplantation was followed by relapse in every patient, and brentuximab vedotin exposure varied. Assay: immunoSEQ multiplex PCR; the TCRdb copy retains only in-frame clones and omits some. The table includes about 20,000 clones, just over 75% detected once. Sequenced material: peripheral blood mononuclear cells (PBMCs), taken before the second cycle of nivolumab. The receptor source for this set is a human donor with classical Hodgkin lymphoma.

In its sample, this clone is medium-sized. This sequence joins TRBV6-5 and TRBJ1-2; the D gene is possibly TRBD1 (6 bases). The germline V gene has CDR1 MNHEY and CDR2 SVGAGI. V was clipped by 5 bases and J by 8 bases, with 15 bases between them. The CDR3 has 13 residues. CDR3 DNA: TGTGCCAGCAGTCCGGGGGCCGGATACGGCTACACCTTC. The encoded protein is CASSPGAGYGYTF.

The V call is TRBV18, the J call TRBJ2-1; D is possibly TRBD1 or TRBD2 (5 bases each). V shed 2 bases and J shed 5 bases, with 10 bases lying between them. This CDR3 is built from 14 residues. CDR1 and CDR2 from the germline V gene are KGHSH and LQKENI. The CDR3: CASSPKGPHNEQFF. In nucleotides, the CDR3 is TGTGCCAGCTCACCAAAGGGACCGCACAATGAGCAGTTCTTC.

The CDR3 DNA follows: TGTGCCTGGCGCTTACTAGCGGGAGCCGTAGATACGCAGTATTTT. It encodes CAWRLLAGAVDTQYF. This chain joins TRBV30 and TRBJ2-3, with 11 bases matching TRBD2. Per germline, CDR1 GTSNPN and CDR2 SVGIG (reference sequence). Losses at the gene ends were 5 bases for V and 5 bases for J; bases not matched to a gene: 9. The CDR3 loop spans 15 amino acids.

This chain uses TRBV29-1 with TRBJ1-1, with 11 bases identical to TRBD1. This CDR3 is 14 amino acids long. The germline gives CDR1 SQVTM, CDR2 ANQGSEA. V lost 4 bases, J lost 3 bases, and 4 bases stayed unmatched. The CDR3 region has the DNA TGCAGCGTTGCGGGGACAGGGGGGTACACTGAAGCTTTCTTT. Translated, it gives CSVAGTGGYTEAFF.

This chain uses TRBV5-1 with TRBJ2-7; unclear D gene. With 2 bases removed from V and 7 bases from J, the gap between germline ends came to 10 bases. Germline V gene lookup returns CDR1 SGHRS and CDR2 YFSETQ. The CDR3 length is 12 residues. The CDR3 sequence: CASSFREEEQYF. CDR3 DNA sequence: TGCGCCAGCAGCTTTCGAGAAGAGGAGCAGTACTTC.

Comments on this clone: Other DNA sequences from this sample encode an identical CDR3 as well. The chain carries TRBV4-3 and TRBJ2-5; the D gene is possibly TRBD1 (6 bases). From germline, CDR1 is LGHNA and CDR2 YSLEER. The V end was cut by 0 bases, the J end by 3 bases, with 11 bases between. This CDR3 spans 15 amino acids. CDR3 sequence (DNA): TGCGCCAGCAGCCAAGATGGGAAGGGGGAAGAGACCCAGTACTTC. Protein sequence: CASSQDGKGEETQYF.

The CDR3 nucleotides read TGTGCCAGCAGTGAGTCCTACGAGCAGTACTTC. This translates into CASSESYEQYF. This chain uses TRBV6-1 with TRBJ2-7; D unclear. Trimming removed 3 bases at V and 1 base at J, with 1 base between. The CDR3 covers 11 residues. Germline V lookup: CDR1 MNHNS, CDR2 SASEGT.

This chain connects TRBV6-1 to TRBJ1-2, with 9 bases matching TRBD1. Per the germline V gene, CDR1 is MNHNS and CDR2 is SASEGT. CDR3 length: 14 amino acids. After removal of 1 base from V and 10 bases from J, the junction contained 7 bases not matched to a gene. CDR3 sequence reads: CASSEGGTGIDYTF. The CDR3 DNA follows: TGTGCCAGCAGTGAAGGAGGGACAGGGATAGACTACACCTTC.

The chain uses TRBV9 and TRBJ1-6; TRBD1 aligns across 7 bases. The CDR3 spans 18 residues. J lost 6 bases, V lost 0 bases, and 12 bases had no gene match. CDR1 and CDR2 from the germline V gene are SGDLS and YYNGEE. This chain's CDR3 is CASSVGNPGQSLNSPLHF. CDR3 nucleotides: TGTGCCAGCAGCGTAGGAAATCCGGGACAGTCGCTTAATTCACCCCTCCACTTT.

The CDR3 DNA follows: TGCAGCTTCCGGGACAGGGGGCATCCGGGAGATACGCAGTATTTT. The encoded protein is CSFRDRGHPGDTQYF. The chain joins TRBV29-1 to TRBJ2-3; TRBD1 matches at 12 bases. Germline CDR1 SQVTM, CDR2 ANQGSEA. This CDR3 has 15 residues. Trimming removed 8 bases from V and 5 bases from J; junction bases left unmatched: 11.

This clone was counted a single time. V usage is TRBV5-8 and J usage is TRBJ1-3; D ambiguous. Germline V gene lookup returns CDR1 SGHTS and CDR2 YDEGEE. This CDR3 spans 15 amino acids. Trimming removed 4 bases from V and 0 bases from J, with 11 bases in between. The CDR3 nucleotides read TGTGCCAGCAGCCCGGACGCCCGCTCTGGAAACACCATATATTTT. Translation: CASSPDARSGNTIYF.

The CDR3 DNA sequence: TGCGCCAGCAGGCCCGAGGTGGGGGAGCTGTTTTTT. Encoded protein: CASRPEVGELFF. The chain employs TRBV5-1 and TRBJ2-2; D unclear. The V end was cut by 5 bases, the J end by 8 bases, with 10 bases between. The CDR3 covers 12 residues. Germline CDR1 reads SGHRS; CDR2 reads YFSETQ.